This TCR beta chain was found in a study of cytomegalovirus exposure and HLA in healthy donors. Amplification used 60 Vbeta primers and 13 Jbeta primers. Libraries were prepared by immunoSEQ multiplex PCR; TCRdb keeps only in-frame clonotypes and omits some of them. The repertoire has 100,000 to 150,000 clones, around 80% of them found once; the top ten carry more than 2%. Germline V gene data show CDR1 as SSHAT and CDR2 as FNYEAQ (reference sequence). This CDR3 is built from 14 residues. V shed 2 bases and J 8 bases; nucleotides not matched to a gene: 6. The chain uses TRBV7-7 and TRBJ2-1; 7 bases are shared with TRBD1. The receptor's source is a man aged 30 to 45 in good health and CMV-seronegative. The sample taken for sequencing was PBMCs. The CDR3 spells CASSLYEQGHEQFF. In nucleotides, the CDR3 is TGTGCCAGCAGCTTATACGAACAGGGGCATGAGCAGTTCTTC.